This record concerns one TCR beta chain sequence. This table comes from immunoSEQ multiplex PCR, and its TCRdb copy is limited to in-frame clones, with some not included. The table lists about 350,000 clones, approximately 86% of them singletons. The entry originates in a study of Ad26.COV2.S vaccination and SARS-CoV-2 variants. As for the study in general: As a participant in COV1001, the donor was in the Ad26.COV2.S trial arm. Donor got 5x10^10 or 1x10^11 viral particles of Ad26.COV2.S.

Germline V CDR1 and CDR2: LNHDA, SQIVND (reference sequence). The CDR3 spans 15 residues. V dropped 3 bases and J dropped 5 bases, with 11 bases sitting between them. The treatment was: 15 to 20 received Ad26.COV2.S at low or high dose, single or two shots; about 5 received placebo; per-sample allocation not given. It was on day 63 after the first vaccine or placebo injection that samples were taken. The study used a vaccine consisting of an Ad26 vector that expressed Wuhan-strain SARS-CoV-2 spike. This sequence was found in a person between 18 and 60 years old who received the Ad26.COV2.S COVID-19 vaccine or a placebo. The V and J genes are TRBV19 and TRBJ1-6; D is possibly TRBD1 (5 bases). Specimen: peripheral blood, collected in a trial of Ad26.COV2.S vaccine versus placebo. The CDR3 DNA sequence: TGTGCCAGTAGTATCAGGGCTGGGGATAATTCACCCCTCCACTTT. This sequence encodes CASSIRAGDNSPLHF.